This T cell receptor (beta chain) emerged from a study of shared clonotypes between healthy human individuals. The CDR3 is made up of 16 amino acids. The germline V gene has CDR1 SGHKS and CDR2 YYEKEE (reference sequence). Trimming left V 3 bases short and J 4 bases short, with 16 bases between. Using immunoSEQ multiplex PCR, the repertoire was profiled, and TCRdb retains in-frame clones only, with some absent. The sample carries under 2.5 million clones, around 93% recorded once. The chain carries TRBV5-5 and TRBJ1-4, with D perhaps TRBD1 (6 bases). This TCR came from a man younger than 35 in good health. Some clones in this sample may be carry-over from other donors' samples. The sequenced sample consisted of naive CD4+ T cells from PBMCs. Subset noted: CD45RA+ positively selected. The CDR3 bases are TGTGCCAGCAGCTCTCCCCGGGGGGGCCTTAATGAAAAACTGTTTTTT. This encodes CASSSPRGGLNEKLFF.